These T cell receptor beta chains were read from a single sample in a study of T-cell memory formation after mild COVID-19. TCRdb re-derived calls from the 5' RACE reads in MiXCR, one entry per CDR3 protein. The sample includes 340,000 or so distinct CDR3 sequences, approximately 12% of them seen just once. Specimen: PBMCs or a T cell subset sorted from them (not recorded which). The source is a man aged 18 to 29 who had mild COVID-19 (a few samples of this study predate the infection). Cell type and time point are not known. CDR3s include the opening cysteine and the closing phenylalanine or tryptophan. D genes are given only for firm matches. Clone size is stated in some rows and not others, as once, few, many or a class when expanded.

D | size | J | V | DNA | CDR3
. | few | TRBJ1-2 | TRBV28 | TGTGCCAGCAGTTTAGAGCCAGGATCGGGCTACACCTTC | CASSLEPGSGYTF
. | . | TRBJ2-3 | TRBV12-3/TRBV12-4 | TGTGCCAGCAGTTTCCGGAATCGAGGACCAGATACGCAGTATTTT | CASSFRNRGPDTQYF
. | . | TRBJ1-1 | TRBV5-1 | TGCGCCAGCAGCTTGGGGGGCGCCTTTTTGAACACTGAAGCTTTCTTT | CASSLGGAFLNTEAFF
. | few | TRBJ1-2 | TRBV5-1 | TGCGCCAGCAGCGAACAGGGAGGGTATGGCTACACCTTC | CASSEQGGYGYTF
TRBD1 | . | TRBJ2-7 | TRBV5-1 | TGCGCCAGCAGCGTGACAGGGTTCCACGAGCAGTACTTC | CASSVTGFHEQYF
. | . | TRBJ1-2 | TRBV5-4 | TGTGCCAGCAGCTCCCCCCAGACGGGGCCGATCTATGGCTACACCTTC | CASSSPQTGPIYGYTF
TRBD1 | . | TRBJ1-1 | TRBV18 | TGTGCCAGCTCACCGACAGGGGTCGAGTACACTGAAGCTTTCTTT | CASSPTGVEYTEAFF
. | . | TRBJ2-3 | TRBV19 | TGTGCCAGTACCATCTTTGCGGGGTCAGATACGCAGTATTTT | CASTIFAGSDTQYF
TRBD2 | . | TRBJ2-5 | TRBV7-3 | TGTGCCAGCAGCACTAGCGGGGGTGGAGGAGAGACCCAGTACTTC | CASSTSGGGGETQYF
. | . | TRBJ2-7 | TRBV7-2 | TGTGCCAGCAGCCCAGGGTCGGGCGAGCAGTACTTC | CASSPGSGEQYF
. | few | TRBJ2-5 | TRBV5-1 | TGCGCCAGCAGCTTGGAGGGCGGCCTCGGGGGGCCCCAGTACTTC | CASSLEGGLGGPQYF
. | . | TRBJ1-4 | TRBV5-1 | TGCGCCAGCACTACAACTGCGGGCGGGGAAAAACTGTTTTTT | CASTTTAGGEKLFF
. | few | TRBJ2-2 | TRBV7-9 | TGTGCCAGCAGCGACAAAGGGGGCACCGGGGAGCTGTTTTTT | CASSDKGGTGELFF
. | few | TRBJ1-4 | TRBV11-2 | TGTGCCAGCAGCTTAGAGACCCGGCCAAGGAGGGTAAACGAAAAACTGTTTTTT | CASSLETRPRRVNEKLFF
. | few | TRBJ2-2 | TRBV2 | TGTGCCAGTGGTTCCAGGGGAGTAACCGGGGAGCTGTTTTTT | CASGSRGVTGELFF
. | few | TRBJ2-1 | TRBV6-5 | TGTGCCAGCAGACCCGGGACAAAAGGGGATGAGCAGTTCTTC | CASRPGTKGDEQFF
. | . | TRBJ2-2 | TRBV4-3 | TGCGCCAGCAGCCAAGATCCCAGGGGCGCGAACACCGGGGAGCTGTTTTTT | CASSQDPRGANTGELFF
TRBD2 | . | TRBJ2-5 | TRBV12-3/TRBV12-4 | TGTGCCAGCGCCCCCAGCGGGGGAGCAGAGACCCAGTACTTC | CASAPSGGAETQYF
. | . | TRBJ1-5 | TRBV28 | TGTGCCAGCCGTCGTCCGGGGGGCCGTCATCAGCCCCAGCATTTT | CASRRPGGRHQPQHF
. | few | TRBJ1-1 | TRBV7-2 | TGTGCCAGCAGCTCTCATCAGGACACTGAAGCTTTCTTT | CASSSHQDTEAFF
. | . | TRBJ2-5 | TRBV3-1 | TGTGCCAGCAGCCTCGGAATTTCCGGGACCCAAGAGACCCAGTACTTC | CASSLGISGTQETQYF
TRBD2 | . | TRBJ2-1 | TRBV23-1 | TGCGCCAGCAGTTCGAAGAGGACTAGCGGGGGGATCTCCTACAATGAGCAGTTCTTC | CASSSKRTSGGISYNEQFF
. | few | TRBJ1-2 | TRBV14 | TGTGCCAGCAGCCAGAGTCAGGCCGGCTATGGCTACACCTTC | CASSQSQAGYGYTF
. | . | TRBJ1-2 | TRBV6-2/TRBV6-3 | TGTGCCAGCAGTTACTCGAGATGGGACTATGGCTACACCTTC | CASSYSRWDYGYTF
. | . | TRBJ1-6 | TRBV6-6 | TGTGCCAGCAGTTACGACAATTCACCCCTCCACTTT | CASSYDNSPLHF
. | . | TRBJ1-5 | TRBV4-2 | TGTGCCAGCAGCCAAGAGGGTGGGGCGCAGCCCCAGCATTTT | CASSQEGGAQPQHF
TRBD2 | . | TRBJ2-5 | TRBV4-3 | TGCGCCAGCAGCCAAGACCTTGTCCGGCTAGCGGAAGAGACCCAGTACTTC | CASSQDLVRLAEETQYF
TRBD1 | few | TRBJ1-1 | TRBV20-1 | TGCAGTGCTAGAGATGCGGACAGGGGGTCCACTGAAGCTTTCTTT | CSARDADRGSTEAFF
. | few | TRBJ1-1 | TRBV6-5 | TGTGCCAGCAGTTACCTGGGAGGGATGGCTGAAGCTTTCTTT | CASSYLGGMAEAFF
. | . | TRBJ1-6 | TRBV5-6 | TGTGCCAGCAGCTTGAGCGGGAGAGTATGGAATTCACCCCTCCACTTT | CASSLSGRVWNSPLHF
. | many | TRBJ2-6 | TRBV10-3 | TGTGCCATCAGTGTGGGCAGGAGGTTAATCTCTGGGGCCAACGTCCTGACTTTC | CAISVGRRLISGANVLTF
. | . | TRBJ2-2 | TRBV4-3 | TGCGCCAGCAGCCAAGAAGGCGCCACCGGGGAGCTGTTTTTT | CASSQEGATGELFF
TRBD2 | many | TRBJ2-3 | TRBV12-3/TRBV12-4 | TGTGCCAGCAGTTTAAACGGGGGGAGCACAGATACGCAGTATTTT | CASSLNGGSTDTQYF
. | . | TRBJ2-2 | TRBV5-1 | TGCGCCAGCAGGTACAGCACCGGGGAGCTGTTTTTT | CASRYSTGELFF